These T cell receptor beta chains were read from a single sample in a study of cytomegalovirus exposure and HLA in healthy donors. Repertoires were generated with immunoSEQ multiplex PCR, while TCRdb's copy carries only in-frame clones and drops some. The sample yields hundreds of thousands of clones, roughly 85% seen once. Sequencing input: PBMCs. These receptor sequences come from a woman aged 18-35 years in good health and CMV-seronegative. CDR3s include the opening cysteine and the closing phenylalanine or tryptophan. The D gene is left open where the match is weak. Some rows mark clone size as missing; the rest say once, few, many or name a class of expanded clone.

j_gene,abundance,d_gene,v_gene,CDR3nt,CDR3aa
TRBJ1-4,.,TRBD1,TRBV27,TGTGCCAGCAGTCCCGGGACAGGGGGGTTTGCTAATGAAAAACTGTTTTTT,CASSPGTGGFANEKLFF
TRBJ2-1,few,TRBD2,TRBV18,TGTGCCAGCTCACCACTGAGCGGGGGAAGAAATGAGCAGTTCTTC,CASSPLSGGRNEQFF
TRBJ2-1,.,.,TRBV7-9,TGTGCCAGCAGCTTGGACAGAAGCTCCTACAATGAGCAGTTCTTC,CASSLDRSSYNEQFF
TRBJ1-3,.,.,TRBV28,TGTGCCAGCAGTTTCCGGGGGACTGGCTCTGGAAACACCATATATTTT,CASSFRGTGSGNTIYF
TRBJ2-6,.,.,TRBV7-6,TGTGCCAGCAGTCTCGCGGACAGTCGACGCCCTTCTGGGGCCAACGTCCTGACTTTC,CASSLADSRRPSGANVLTF
TRBJ1-1,.,.,TRBV5-1,TGCGCCAGCAGCTTGGATGGACAGAATATTAACACTGAAGCTTTCTTT,CASSLDGQNINTEAFF
TRBJ2-1,.,.,TRBV2,TGTGCCAGCACCTTGGAGGGGACTCCGGGCAATGAGCAGTTCTTC,CASTLEGTPGNEQFF
TRBJ2-7,.,.,TRBV6-6,TGTGCCAGCAGTTACTCGGCGACACCAGACTACGAGCAGTACTTC,CASSYSATPDYEQYF
TRBJ2-7,.,TRBD1,TRBV7-2,TGTGCCAGCAGCCGGGACAGGGCCCCGCGTCATACCTACGAGCAGTACTTC,CASSRDRAPRHTYEQYF
TRBJ1-1,.,.,TRBV30,TGTGCCTGGAGTCGTATGAACACTGAAGCTTTCTTT,CAWSRMNTEAFF
TRBJ1-4,.,TRBD1,TRBV5-1,TGCGCCAGCAGCTTGGGTCCCGGACAGGGTGCGGATGAAAAACTGTTTTTT,CASSLGPGQGADEKLFF
TRBJ2-1,.,.,TRBV30,TGTGCCTGGAGTGTGTGGACTGGGAATGAGCAGTTCTTC,CAWSVWTGNEQFF
TRBJ2-1,.,.,TRBV29-1,TGCAGCGTTGATCTTAGCTCCTACAATGAGCAGTTCTTC,CSVDLSSYNEQFF
TRBJ2-7,.,TRBD2,TRBV27,TGTGCCAGCAGTACCGGACTAGCCTACGAGCAGTACTTC,CASSTGLAYEQYF
TRBJ2-7,.,TRBD2,TRBV7-2,TGTGCCAGCAGCGCCCGCCTAGCGGATTCCTACGAGCAGTACTTC,CASSARLADSYEQYF
TRBJ1-5,.,.,TRBV28,TGTGCCAGCATACCGCGCGGGAGCAATCAGCCCCAGCATTTT,CASIPRGSNQPQHF
TRBJ2-7,.,TRBD1,TRBV2,TGTGCCAGCAGTGAAAGACAGGGGGCCTCCTACGAGCAGTACTTC,CASSERQGASYEQYF
TRBJ2-2,.,TRBD1,TRBV11-2,TGTGCCAGCAGCTTAGGACAGGGGAACACCGGGGAGCTGTTTTTT,CASSLGQGNTGELFF
TRBJ2-7,few,TRBD1,TRBV7-9,TGTGCCAGCAGCTTAGCAATCGGACAGGTGTCGTCCTACGAGCAGTACTTC,CASSLAIGQVSSYEQYF
TRBJ2-5,.,TRBD2,TRBV2,TGTGCCAGCAGTGCGGGACTAGCGGGGTTTGAGACCCAGTACTTC,CASSAGLAGFETQYF
TRBJ2-1,.,TRBD2,TRBV2,TGTGCCAGCAGAGGAATAGCGGGAGTACCACTCAATGAGCAGTTCTTC,CASRGIAGVPLNEQFF
TRBJ1-1,.,TRBD1,TRBV27,TGTGCCAGCATGATGGACAGGATGAACACTGAAGCTTTCTTT,CASMMDRMNTEAFF
TRBJ2-2,few,TRBD2,TRBV7-8,TGTGCCAGCAGCCGGGACTTTACTAGCGGGCAAAAGACCGGGGAGCTGTTTTTT,CASSRDFTSGQKTGELFF
TRBJ2-1,.,.,TRBV28,TGTGCCAGCAGTTTTGGTTCGGGACTGAACAATGAGCAGTTCTTC,CASSFGSGLNNEQFF
TRBJ2-7,.,TRBD2,TRBV4-1,TGCGCCAGCAGCCAAGCACTAGCGGGAGTGTCGAGAGGCGAGCAGTACTTC,CASSQALAGVSRGEQYF
TRBJ2-7,.,TRBD2,TRBV11-2,TGTGCCAGCAGCCCTGGGACTAGTACCTTTTGGGAGCAGTACTTC,CASSPGTSTFWEQYF
TRBJ1-6,.,TRBD1,TRBV7-8,TGTGCCAGCAGCTTAGCGGGACAGGGGATAGGGAATTCACCCCTCCACTTT,CASSLAGQGIGNSPLHF
TRBJ2-7,few,.,TRBV19,TGTGCCAGTAGTACCGGACAGGAGCAGTACTTC,CASSTGQEQYF
TRBJ2-1,.,TRBD1,TRBV9,TGTGCCAGCAGCTCAACGGACAGGGACTACAATGAGCAGTTCTTC,CASSSTDRDYNEQFF
TRBJ2-3,.,TRBD1,TRBV6-6,TGTGCCAGTGGACAGGGGGAAACAGATACGCAGTATTTT,CASGQGETDTQYF
TRBJ1-3,.,.,TRBV4-1,TGCGCCAGCAGCCAATTCCAGGGAAACACCATATATTTT,CASSQFQGNTIYF
TRBJ2-1,.,.,TRBV6-5,TGTGCCAGCAGTTACCAGGGTGAGCAGTTCTTC,CASSYQGEQFF
TRBJ2-3,.,.,TRBV4-1,TGCGCCAGCAGCCAACTGGCGGGAACCACAGATACGCAGTATTTT,CASSQLAGTTDTQYF
TRBJ2-7,.,TRBD1,TRBV25-1,TGTGCCAGCAGTGAGGTTACAGGGGAATCTTACGAGCAGTACTTC,CASSEVTGESYEQYF
TRBJ2-3,.,TRBD2,TRBV9,TGTGCCAGCAGCGTACTCGCGGGGGGCCCAGGGACAGATACGCAGTATTTT,CASSVLAGGPGTDTQYF
TRBJ2-2,.,TRBD1,TRBV11-3,TGTGCCAGCAGCTTCGGGACAGGGCCCTACACCGGGGAGCTGTTTTTT,CASSFGTGPYTGELFF
TRBJ2-7,.,.,TRBV19,TGTGCCAGTAGTATAGGGTCGGGATCCTACGAGCAGTACTTC,CASSIGSGSYEQYF
TRBJ2-7,.,TRBD2,TRBV30,TGTGCCTGGAGTCCACCTCTAGCGGGAGTCTACTCCTACGAGCAGTACTTC,CAWSPPLAGVYSYEQYF
TRBJ2-7,.,TRBD2,TRBV7-2,TGTGCCAGCAGCTCCGGACTAGCCCGGCCCTACGAGCAGTACTTC,CASSSGLARPYEQYF
TRBJ2-1,.,.,TRBV19,TGTGCCAGTAGTACATATGGGCGGGACGAAAGAAATGAGCAGTTCTTC,CASSTYGRDERNEQFF
TRBJ1-1,.,.,TRBV7-8,TGTGCCAGCAGCTTAGACAGGTCTAGTGAAGCTTTCTTT,CASSLDRSSEAFF
TRBJ2-7,.,TRBD1,TRBV4-2,TGTGCCAGCAGCGCTCGGACAGGGTCTGACGAGCAGTACTTC,CASSARTGSDEQYF
TRBJ2-7,.,.,TRBV27,TGTGCCACAATGACAGGATACTACGAGCAGTACTTC,CATMTGYYEQYF
TRBJ2-7,once,TRBD1,TRBV4-2,TGTGCCAGCAGCCAAGAAGGGGGGCCGGGACAGGCAACGTTCTACGAGCAGTACTTC,CASSQEGGPGQATFYEQYF
TRBJ2-1,.,TRBD2,TRBV27,TGTGCCAGCGGAGGGACTAGCGGGACCTACAATGAGCAGTTCTTC,CASGGTSGTYNEQFF
TRBJ2-3,.,TRBD2,TRBV29-1,TGCAGCGTTGTAATGAGCGGGAAGGGCACAGATACGCAGTATTTT,CSVVMSGKGTDTQYF
TRBJ2-7,.,.,TRBV5-1,TGCGCCAGCAGACCTCAAGTAGGGGAGGCCTACGAGCAGTACTTC,CASRPQVGEAYEQYF
TRBJ2-5,.,.,TRBV30,TGTGCCTGGAGTGTCGGGGAGACCCAGTACTTC,CAWSVGETQYF
TRBJ2-5,.,.,TRBV9,TGTGCCAGCAGCGTAGGACATTTTGAGACCCAGTACTTC,CASSVGHFETQYF
TRBJ2-1,.,.,TRBV7-8,TGTGCCAGCAGCGGGTCGAACTGGGGGGATGAGCAGTTCTTC,CASSGSNWGDEQFF
TRBJ2-7,.,.,TRBV27,TGTGCCAGCAGTTTTACCCCTCGCCGGGAGCAGTACTTC,CASSFTPRREQYF
TRBJ2-5,.,.,TRBV7-2,TGTGCCAGCAGCTTCTACGGACAGTGGGAGACCCAGTACTTC,CASSFYGQWETQYF
TRBJ2-5,.,.,TRBV11-2,TGTGCCAGCAGCCAGGGCCACTTACGGGACAACCGACAAGAGACCCAGTACTTC,CASSQGHLRDNRQETQYF
TRBJ2-5,once,TRBD1,TRBV30,TGTGCCTGGAACAGGGGTTCGGAGACCCAGTACTTC,CAWNRGSETQYF
TRBJ2-7,once,.,TRBV15,TGTGCCACCAGCAGAGCAAGGACAGACGCCTACGAGCAGTACTTC,CATSRARTDAYEQYF
TRBJ1-1,.,.,TRBV7-9,TGTGCCAGCTGGGCAGGAGGGAACACTGAAGCTTTCTTT,CASWAGGNTEAFF
TRBJ1-3,.,.,TRBV28,TGTGCCAGCCGGGGGGCGAATGGAAACACCATATATTTT,CASRGANGNTIYF